This passage covers 21 T cell receptor beta chains from one sample sequenced in a study of circulating and synovial CD4+ cells in juvenile arthritis. Method: immunoSEQ multiplex PCR; TCRdb's copy keeps in-frame clones and lacks some. The sample records around 32,000 clones, around 95% being singletons. Material for sequencing was CD4+ T cells from blood. The receptors stem from a human donor with juvenile idiopathic arthritis.

The CDR3 DNA reads as TGTGCCAGTAGCCCAGGACTAGCCTCAGGGACCCAGTACTTC. Protein: CASSPGLASGTQYF. The chain couples TRBV19 to TRBJ2-5; 8 bases map to TRBD2. J lost 7 bases, V lost 6 bases, and 10 bases had no gene match. Germline values: CDR1 LNHDA, CDR2 SQIVND (reference sequence). The CDR3 extends over 14 amino acids. The variable domain in full, completed from reference TRBV19 and TRBJ2-5, reads DGGITQSPKYLFRKEGQNVTLSCEQNLNHDAMYWYRQDPGQGLRLIYYSQIVNDFQKGDIAEGYSVSREKKESFPLTVTSAQKNPTAFYLCASSPGLASGTQYFGPGTRLLVL.

This clone came up once. The gene calls are TRBV7-2 and TRBJ2-2; D is perhaps TRBD2 (6 bases). Trimming cost V 5 bases and J 1 base, with 14 bases left between them. Germline assignment: CDR1 SGHTA and CDR2 FQGNSA. There are 16 residues in the CDR3. The chain's CDR3 is CASSPTRDWNTGELFF. The CDR3 bases are TGTGCCAGCAGCCCCACCCGGGACTGGAACACCGGGGAGCTGTTTTTT.

The rearrangement uses TRBV10-3 and TRBJ2-4; TRBD1 is a possible D gene (6 bases). CDR3 length equals 13 residues. With 5 bases removed from V and 5 bases from J, the gap between germline ends came to 10 bases. Germline values: CDR1 ENHRY, CDR2 SYGVKD. CDR3 coding DNA: TGTGCCATCAGTAAGGACAGAGAAAACATTCAGTACTTC. This translates into CAISKDRENIQYF.

V is TRBV27 and J is TRBJ2-7, with D uncertain. The germline V gene encodes CDR1 MNHEY and CDR2 SMNVEV (reference sequence). V lost 9 bases to trimming and J lost 2 bases, with 5 bases between them. The CDR3 contains 10 residues. For the CDR3, the DNA is TGTGCCAGACGGGCCTACGAGCAGTACTTC. This sequence encodes CARRAYEQYF.

The gene calls are TRBV5-6 and TRBJ2-7; D gene unclear. Per germline, CDR1 SGHDT and CDR2 YYEEEE. Trimming pared 1 base from V and 2 bases from J, leaving 10 bases between. This CDR3 has 14 amino acids. This chain's CDR3 is CASSLLAAAYEQYF. The CDR3 DNA reads TGTGCCAGCAGCTTGCTCGCGGCGGCCTACGAGCAGTACTTC.

The chain carries TRBV2 and TRBJ2-7, with TRBD1 matching over 11 bases. The CDR3 length is 14 residues. V shed 6 bases, J shed 4 bases, and the junction held 5 bases outside the gene matches. From germline, CDR1 is SNHLY and CDR2 FYNNEI. The CDR3 protein is CASSRDRGRYEQYF. CDR3 DNA: TGTGCCAGCAGCCGGGACAGGGGGAGGTACGAGCAGTACTTC.

About this clone itself: Other nucleotide sequences from this sample produce the same CDR3. The chain uses TRBV7-9 and TRBJ2-3; 12 positions match TRBD2. The CDR3 sequence is 15 residues long. Germline CDR1 and CDR2: SEHNR and FQNEAQ (reference sequence). V shed 2 bases and J 10 bases; nucleotides not matched to a gene: 7. CDR3: CASSLPSGRANPQYF. The CDR3 coding sequence is TGTGCCAGCAGCTTACCTAGCGGGAGGGCCAACCCGCAGTATTTT.

The chain combines TRBV5-1 with TRBJ1-4, with no clear D. This CDR3 comprises 15 residues. Germline V gene lookup returns CDR1 SGHRS and CDR2 YFSETQ. V was pared by 4 bases and J by 4 bases, with 14 bases between. This CDR3 is CASSESRVVNEKLFF. Written as DNA, the CDR3 is TGCGCCAGCAGCGAATCGAGGGTCGTTAATGAAAAACTGTTTTTT.

This clone appeared a single time. The V and J genes are TRBV18 and TRBJ2-1; the match to TRBD2 covers 8 bases. V trimming: 3 bases; J trimming: 2 bases; junction bases outside the gene matches: 3. CDR1 is KGHSH and CDR2 is LQKENI in the germline V gene. CDR3 length: 15 amino acids. CDR3 sequence reads: CASSPLSGAYNEQFF. The CDR3 nucleotides read TGTGCCAGCTCACCTCTTAGCGGGGCCTACAATGAGCAGTTCTTC.

Of note for this clone: One end of the junction is discordant with germline, which a read error may explain. The sample carries other DNA sequences with the same CDR3. This chain uses TRBV30 with TRBJ2-6, with D perhaps matching TRBD2 (7 bases). This CDR3 is built from 18 residues. Germline V gene sequence: CDR1 GTSNPN, CDR2 SVGIG (reference sequence). The CDR3 nucleotides read TGTGCCTGGAGTGTACGGGGGGCCTTCGCCTCTGGGGCCAACGTTCTGACTTTC. Translating gives CAWSVRGAFASGANVLTF.

The rearrangement joins TRBV27 to TRBJ2-3; weak D call: TRBD1 (5 bases). The CDR3 extends over 15 amino acids. Per germline, CDR1 MNHEY and CDR2 SMNVEV (reference sequence). V lost 1 base and J 7 bases, leaving 15 bases between the germline ends. CDR3 amino acids: CASSLLAGKGNTQYF. For the CDR3, the DNA is TGTGCCAGCAGTTTATTGGCAGGGAAAGGGAATACGCAGTATTTT.

This chain links TRBV7-2 with TRBJ2-7, with D maybe TRBD1 (5 bases). Trimming left V 2 bases short and J 6 bases short, with 11 bases between. This CDR3 region has 13 residues. Germline assignment: CDR1 SGHTA and CDR2 FQGNSA. CDR3 bases: TGTGCCAGCAGCTTAAGACAGCGCTCCGAGCAGTACTTC. Protein product: CASSLRQRSEQYF. The variable domain in full, completed from reference TRBV7-2 and TRBJ2-7, reads GAGVSQSPSNKVTEKGKDVELRCDPISGHTALYWYRQSLGQGLEFLIYFQGNSAPDKSGLPSDRFSAERTGGSVSTLTIQRTQQEDSAVYLCASSLRQRSEQYFGPGTRLTVT.

The rearrangement joins TRBV27 to TRBJ2-3; D not resolved. Germline CDR1 is MNHEY and CDR2 is SMNVEV (reference sequence). The ends were cut back, 4 bases at V and 6 bases at J, with 17 bases in the middle. The CDR3 is made up of 15 amino acids. The CDR3 DNA is TGTGCCAGCAGTTCCTCTCTCCGGGTTATTGATACGCAGTATTTT. Encoded protein: CASSSSLRVIDTQYF.

The J gene is TRBJ1-4, the V gene TRBV6-5; a weak D match, TRBD1 (6 bases). The CDR3 has 13 amino acids. Between the trimmed V and J ends, which lost 6 bases and 8 bases, there was a span of 13 bases. Per germline, CDR1 MNHEY and CDR2 SVGAGI. The CDR3 here is CASRGGHEEKLFF. CDR3 in DNA: TGTGCCAGCAGGGGGGGGCATGAAGAAAAACTGTTTTTT.

This chain uses TRBV6-1 with TRBJ1-3; D perhaps matches TRBD1 (6 bases). Germline values: CDR1 MNHNS, CDR2 SASEGT. The CDR3 is 15 amino acids. The V end was cut by 3 bases, the J end by 1 base, with 10 bases between. The CDR3 protein is CASSEGGRSGNTIYF. CDR3 bases: TGTGCCAGCAGTGAGGGGGGGCGTTCTGGAAACACCATATATTTT.

The chain couples TRBV7-9 to TRBJ2-7; 10 bases match TRBD1. J gave up 6 bases and V 3 bases, and 2 bases lay outside the gene matches. There are 13 residues in the CDR3. From germline, CDR1 is SEHNR and CDR2 FQNEAQ (reference sequence). The CDR3 loop is CASSLWTGGEQYF. The CDR3 DNA reads as TGTGCCAGCAGCTTGTGGACAGGGGGCGAGCAGTACTTC.

The V and J genes are TRBV6-5 and TRBJ1-1; TRBD1 agrees at 12 bases. This CDR3 contains 14 residues. Germline V lookup: CDR1 MNHEY, CDR2 SVGAGI. V shed 2 bases and J 11 bases; nucleotides not matched to a gene: 6. CDR3 residues: CASSYPGTGGRAFF. In DNA, the CDR3 is TGTGCCAGCAGTTACCCGGGGACAGGGGGCCGTGCTTTCTTT.

The chain couples TRBV11-2 to TRBJ2-7; D might be TRBD1 (6 bases). The CDR3 is 19 residues long. In germline, CDR1 is SGHAT, CDR2 FQNNGV. V was trimmed by 4 bases and J by 0 bases, leaving 25 bases between them. The CDR3 nucleotides read TGTGCCAGCAGCTCACGCGCTAGTTTCGACAGGTATAGCTCCTACGAGCAGTACTTC. Protein product: CASSSRASFDRYSSYEQYF.

This sequence joins TRBV2 and TRBJ1-2; no firm D call. In germline, CDR1 is SNHLY, CDR2 FYNNEI. Trimming removed 4 bases at V and 4 bases at J, with 13 bases between. There are 14 residues in the CDR3. The CDR3 DNA reads as TGTGCCAGCAGTGTTCTAGAAGAGGGCTATGGCTACACCTTC. Its protein product is CASSVLEEGYGYTF.

This chain links TRBV29-1 with TRBJ2-7, with TRBD1 matching over 7 bases. The V gene end was trimmed by 4 bases and the J gene end by 3 bases; junction bases not matched to a gene: 6. Germline V lookup: CDR1 SQVTM, CDR2 ANQGSEA. The CDR3 extends over 13 amino acids. In DNA form, the CDR3 reads TGCAGCGTTGCCGGGACAGTTGGCTACGAGCAGTACTTC. Its protein is CSVAGTVGYEQYF.

The CDR3 reads CSVVGLLSGAKNIQYF. The CDR3 nucleotides are TGCAGCGTTGTGGGACTCCTTTCGGGAGCCAAAAACATTCAGTACTTC. This chain joins TRBV29-1 and TRBJ2-4, with D possibly being TRBD2 (6 bases). The ends were cut back, 4 bases at V and 0 bases at J, with 16 bases in the middle. Germline V gene lookup returns CDR1 SQVTM and CDR2 ANQGSEA. This CDR3 is 16 amino acids long.